Below, 7 T cell receptor beta chains from the same sample are listed, as sequenced in a study of shared clonotypes between healthy human individuals. This table comes from immunoSEQ multiplex PCR, and its TCRdb copy is limited to in-frame clones, with some not included. The data show 550,000 to 600,000 clones, with nearly 98% seen just once and 0.3% held by the top ten. Naive CD8 cells lacked CD45RO, underwent positive selection for CCR7 and left out terminally differentiated effector memory CD45RA+ cells. Sequencing was carried out using naive CD8+ T cells sorted from blood. These receptors all come from a young man in good health.

A word on this clone: Other DNA sequences of this sample code for an identical CDR3. This rearrangement joins TRBV7-6 to TRBJ1-5; 11 nucleotides agree with TRBD1. The V gene end was trimmed by 3 bases and the J gene end by 5 bases; junction bases not matched to a gene: 0. Looked up from germline, CDR1 is SGHVS and CDR2 is FNYEAQ. This CDR3 region has 14 residues. The CDR3 here is CASSLGQGDQPQHF. The CDR3 bases are TGTGCCAGCAGCTTGGGACAGGGGGATCAGCCCCAGCATTTT.

The chain couples TRBV27 to TRBJ1-1, with TRBD1 as a possible D gene (6 bases). The CDR3 contains 16 residues. Germline V gene data show CDR1 as MNHEY and CDR2 as SMNVEV (reference sequence). Trimming left V 2 bases short and J 5 bases short, with 18 bases between. The DNA for the CDR3 is TGTGCCAGCAGTTTACTCGACCCACAGGGTTGGACTGAAGCTTTCTTT. This sequence encodes CASSLLDPQGWTEAFF.

This clone was picked up one time. The chain employs TRBV5-6 and TRBJ1-2; the match to TRBD1 covers 7 bases. The germline gives CDR1 SGHDT, CDR2 YYEEEE. After removal of 5 bases from V and 4 bases from J, the junction contained 14 bases not matched to a gene. The CDR3 loop spans 16 amino acids. CDR3 bases: TGTGCCAGCAGGAAGGGGGCGATCAATTTATCCTATGGCTACACCTTC. Translation gives CASRKGAINLSYGYTF.

CDR3 region: CASSQESLISRSTGELFF. Here the CDR3 DNA reads TGCGCCAGCAGCCAAGAAAGCCTCATTAGCAGGTCCACCGGGGAGCTGTTTTTT. The chain is built from TRBV4-3 and TRBJ2-2; D ambiguous. Trimming left V 0 bases short and J 4 bases short, with 18 bases between. The germline CDR1 and CDR2 sequences are LGHNA and YSLEER. The CDR3 is 18 residues long.

CDR3 amino acids: CASSSSGTGPNNQPQHF. As DNA, the CDR3 is TGTGCCAGCAGCTCAAGCGGAACCGGGCCCAACAATCAGCCCCAGCATTTT. The chain is built from TRBV7-8 and TRBJ1-5, with no clear D. The CDR3 totals 17 residues. Germline CDR1 and CDR2: SGHVS and FQNEAQ. The ends were cut back, 4 bases at V and 3 bases at J, with 19 bases in the middle. The complete variable domain, with remaining parts taken from reference TRBV7-8 and TRBJ1-5, reads GAGVSQSPRYKVAKRGQDVALRCDPISGHVSLFWYQQALGQGPEFLTYFQNEAQLDKSGLPSDRFFAERPEGSVSTLKIQRTQQEDSAVYLCASSSSGTGPNNQPQHFGDGTRLSIL.

Concerning this clone: At one of its ends the junction is not consistent with the germline gene, which may arise from a read error. V and J are TRBV6-1 and TRBJ2-7, with 9 positions matching TRBD2. This CDR3 is 14 amino acids long. CDR1 is MNHNS, CDR2 SASEGT, per germline. CDR3 coding DNA: TGTGCCAGCAGTGAAGAAAATAGCGGGGGCAAGTGGAACTTC. Translated, it gives CASSEENSGGKWNF.

A note on this clone: Germline and junction disagree at one end, which may indicate a read error. V usage is TRBV7-7 and J usage is TRBJ2-7; D gene unclear. The CDR3 runs to 14 residues. CDR1 and CDR2 from the germline V gene are SSHAT and FNYEAQ (reference sequence). In nucleotides, the CDR3 is TGTGCTAGCAGCTTGTCGGGCGAATCGGGTGAGCAGTACTTC. Protein sequence: CASSLSGESGEQYF.